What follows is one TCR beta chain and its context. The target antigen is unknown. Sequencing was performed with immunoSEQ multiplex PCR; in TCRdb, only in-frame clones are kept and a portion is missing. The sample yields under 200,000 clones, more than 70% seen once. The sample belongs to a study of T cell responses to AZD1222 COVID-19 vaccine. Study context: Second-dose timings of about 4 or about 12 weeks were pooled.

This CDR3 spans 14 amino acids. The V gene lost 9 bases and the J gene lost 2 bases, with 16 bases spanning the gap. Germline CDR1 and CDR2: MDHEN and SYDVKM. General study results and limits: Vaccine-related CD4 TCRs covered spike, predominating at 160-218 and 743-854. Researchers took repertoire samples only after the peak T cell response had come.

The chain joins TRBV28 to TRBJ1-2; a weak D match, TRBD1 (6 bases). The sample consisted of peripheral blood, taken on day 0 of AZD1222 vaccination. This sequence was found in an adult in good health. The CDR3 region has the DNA TGTGCCAGTTGTGGACAGAGGCCCAACTATGGCTACACCTTC. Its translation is CASCGQRPNYGYTF.